The clone carrying this T cell receptor beta chain has more than one count but fewer than ten. Its specificity is not known. The sample originates from a study of response to subunit inactivated influenza vaccine. Germline V gene lookup returns CDR1 MGHRA and CDR2 YSYEKL. V shed 1 base and J shed 3 bases, with 12 bases lying between them. CDR3 length equals 16 residues. MiXCR was run by TCRdb on the RT-PCR reads, yielding one entry per CDR3 protein. The sample records over 750,000 distinct CDR3 sequences, 21% being singletons. General observations from the study: The authors proposed limited new T cell recruitment per seasonal influenza vaccination.

This chain links TRBV4-1 with TRBJ2-2, with unresolved D. Sequenced here: PBMCs from blood, sampled 5 to 6 days after vaccination. The TCR sequence derives from a man over 45 who received an inactivated influenza vaccine. Written as DNA, the CDR3 is TGCGCCAGCAGCCAAGGGTGGGTTGGCGACACCGGGGAGCTGTTTTTT. Translation gives CASSQGWVGDTGELFF.